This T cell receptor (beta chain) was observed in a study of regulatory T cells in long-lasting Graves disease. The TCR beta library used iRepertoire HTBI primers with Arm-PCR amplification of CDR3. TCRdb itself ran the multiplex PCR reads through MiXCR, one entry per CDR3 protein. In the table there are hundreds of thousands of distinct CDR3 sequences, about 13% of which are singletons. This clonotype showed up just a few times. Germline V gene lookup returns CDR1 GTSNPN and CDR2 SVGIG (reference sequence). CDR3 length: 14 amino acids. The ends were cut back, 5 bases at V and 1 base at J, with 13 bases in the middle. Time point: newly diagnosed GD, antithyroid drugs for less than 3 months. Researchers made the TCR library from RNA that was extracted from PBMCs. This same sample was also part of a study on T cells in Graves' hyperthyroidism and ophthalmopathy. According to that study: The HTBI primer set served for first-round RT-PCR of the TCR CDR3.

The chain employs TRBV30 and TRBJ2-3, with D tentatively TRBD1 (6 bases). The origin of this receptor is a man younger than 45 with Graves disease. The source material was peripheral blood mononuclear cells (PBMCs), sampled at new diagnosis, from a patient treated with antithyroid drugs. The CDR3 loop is CAWEGVGGTDTQYF. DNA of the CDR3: TGTGCCTGGGAGGGGGTCGGGGGCACAGATACGCAGTATTTT. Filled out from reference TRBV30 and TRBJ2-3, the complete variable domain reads SQTIHQWPATLVQPVGSPLSLECTVEGTSNPNLYWYRQAAGRGLQLLFYSVGIGQISSEVPQNLSASRPQDRQFILSSKKLLLSDSGFYLCAWEGVGGTDTQYFGPGTRLTVL.